These 12 T cell receptor beta chains share one sample of origin, sequenced in a study of T cells in Graves' hyperthyroidism and ophthalmopathy. RNA transcripts were the template for amplifying TCR beta CDR3 regions. Carried out on the TCR CDR3, a first-round RT-PCR used the HTBI primer set. Using its own MiXCR run on the multiplex PCR reads, TCRdb lists one record per CDR3 protein. The profile shows about 350,000 distinct CDR3 sequences, about 18% of them singletons. Source material: blood. All receptors come from a woman aged 18-35 years with Graves' hyperthyroidism.

The gene calls are TRBV11-2 and TRBJ2-5; possible D gene TRBD2, 6 bases. Germline V gene data show CDR1 as SGHAT and CDR2 as FQNNGV. This CDR3 region has 12 residues. V was trimmed by 5 bases and J by 7 bases, leaving 11 bases between them. The CDR3 DNA sequence: TGTGCCAGCAGCCGACTAGTTGGGACCCAGTACTTC. Protein sequence: CASSRLVGTQYF.

The table lists this clonotype with many counts. This chain links TRBV29-1 with TRBJ1-1, with D possibly TRBD1 on 6 matching bases. This CDR3 has 14 amino acids. Trimming removed 7 bases at V and 0 bases at J, with 15 bases between. Looked up from germline, CDR1 is SQVTM and CDR2 is ANQGSEA. CDR3 in DNA: TGCAGCGCCGAGGGGGGACGGATGAACACTGAAGCTTTCTTT. This gives the protein CSAEGGRMNTEAFF. Supplemented by reference TRBV29-1 and TRBJ1-1, the full variable domain reads SAVISQKPSRDICQRGTSLTIQCQVDSQVTMMFWYRQQPGQSLTLIATANQGSEATYESGFVIDKFPISRPNLTFSTLTVSNMSPEDSSIYLCSAEGGRMNTEAFFGQGTRLTVV.

This clonotype showed up many times. This sequence joins TRBV28 and TRBJ1-1; 7 nucleotides agree with TRBD1. V dropped 5 bases and J dropped 0; count of bases not matched to a gene: 6. The CDR3 has 15 residues. The germline V gene has CDR1 MDHEN and CDR2 SYDVKM. The CDR3: CASSPRGIMNTEAFF. The CDR3 nucleotides read TGTGCCAGCAGTCCCAGGGGGATCATGAACACTGAAGCTTTCTTT.

In this sample, this clonotype turned up many times. In DNA, the CDR3 is TGTGCCACCAGTGGGGGGGAGAACACCGGGGAGCTGTTTTTT. Protein: CATSGGENTGELFF. V and J are TRBV24-1 and TRBJ2-2; weak D call: TRBD2 (6 bases). Between the trimmed V and J ends, which lost 5 bases and 1 base, there was a span of 7 bases. The CDR3 has 14 residues. CDR1 is KGHDR and CDR2 is SFDVKD in the germline V gene.

The chain is built from TRBV28 and TRBJ2-7; D gene ambiguous. The V end lost 6 bases, the J end lost 2 bases, and 14 bases lay between the germline ends. The CDR3 totals 14 residues. Germline V gives CDR1 MDHEN, CDR2 SYDVKM. This CDR3 reads CASSTGSSPYEQYF. CDR3 nucleotide sequence: TGTGCCAGCAGCACCGGGTCCAGTCCCTACGAGCAGTACTTC.

The chain combines TRBV18 with TRBJ2-2; 7 bases match TRBD2. The V segment lost 0 bases and the J segment 0 bases; nucleotides outside the gene matches: 4. The CDR3 is 17 residues long. Germline CDR1 reads KGHSH; CDR2 reads LQKENI. The DNA of the CDR3 is TGTGCCAGCTCACCACCGACGGGGGGATCGAACACCGGGGAGCTGTTTTTT. This translates into CASSPPTGGSNTGELFF.

The rearrangement uses TRBV6-2 or TRBV6-3 and TRBJ2-7, with D unresolved. The CDR3 sequence is 12 residues long. Germline values: CDR1 MNHEY, CDR2 SVGEGT. Trimming removed 1 base at V and 5 bases at J, with 6 bases between. The CDR3 DNA reads TGTGCCAGCAGTTACTTGGATAACGAGCAGTACTTC. It encodes CASSYLDNEQYF.

This clonotype was counted ten times or more. V and J are TRBV24-1 and TRBJ1-1, with a possible D match to TRBD1 (5 bases). The CDR3 is 12 amino acids. CDR1 and CDR2 (germline): KGHDR, SFDVKD. Trimming removed 5 bases at V and 3 bases at J, with 6 bases between. Written as DNA, the CDR3 is TGTGCCACCAGTGCCAGGGACACTGAAGCTTTCTTT. As protein: CATSARDTEAFF.

This clonotype was picked up many times. The J gene is TRBJ2-7, the V gene TRBV7-3; possibly TRBD2 for D (7 bases). Trimming stripped 2 bases from V and 0 bases from J, with 11 bases between. Germline V gene data show CDR1 as SGHTA and CDR2 as FQGTGA. There are 15 residues in the CDR3. For the CDR3, the DNA is TGTGCCAGCAGCTTAGGGGGGGACACCTCCTACGAGCAGTACTTC. The encoded protein is CASSLGGDTSYEQYF.

This clonotype was seen ten or more times. This chain uses TRBV5-1 with TRBJ2-5; 11 positions match TRBD2. With V trimmed by 1 base and J by 3 bases, 2 bases remained unmatched. The CDR3 runs 15 residues. Germline-derived CDR1 and CDR2 are SGHRS and YFSETQ. The DNA of the CDR3 is TGCGCCAGCAGCTTGTTACTAGCGGGGGAAGAGACCCAGTACTTC. Its protein product is CASSLLLAGEETQYF.

This clonotype was seen a handful of times. The V call is TRBV18, the J call TRBJ2-7; D tentatively reads TRBD1 or TRBD2 (5 bases each). This CDR3 has 15 residues. CDR1 is KGHSH and CDR2 is LQKENI in the germline V gene. V gave up 5 bases and J gave up 0 bases, with 14 bases separating them. The CDR3 DNA follows: TGTGCCAGCTCATCTCCGGGACGGAGCTCCTACGAGCAGTACTTC. It specifies CASSSPGRSSYEQYF.

This clonotype appeared many times. The chain carries TRBV29-1 and TRBJ2-5; D may match TRBD1 or TRBD2 (5 bases each). The CDR3 sequence is 14 residues long. The germline gives CDR1 SQVTM, CDR2 ANQGSEA. Trimming removed 8 bases from V and 4 bases from J, with 20 bases in between. The CDR3 DNA is TGCAGCCATGGGGGACCTCCCACACCAGAGACCCAGTACTTC. Translation gives CSHGGPPTPETQYF.